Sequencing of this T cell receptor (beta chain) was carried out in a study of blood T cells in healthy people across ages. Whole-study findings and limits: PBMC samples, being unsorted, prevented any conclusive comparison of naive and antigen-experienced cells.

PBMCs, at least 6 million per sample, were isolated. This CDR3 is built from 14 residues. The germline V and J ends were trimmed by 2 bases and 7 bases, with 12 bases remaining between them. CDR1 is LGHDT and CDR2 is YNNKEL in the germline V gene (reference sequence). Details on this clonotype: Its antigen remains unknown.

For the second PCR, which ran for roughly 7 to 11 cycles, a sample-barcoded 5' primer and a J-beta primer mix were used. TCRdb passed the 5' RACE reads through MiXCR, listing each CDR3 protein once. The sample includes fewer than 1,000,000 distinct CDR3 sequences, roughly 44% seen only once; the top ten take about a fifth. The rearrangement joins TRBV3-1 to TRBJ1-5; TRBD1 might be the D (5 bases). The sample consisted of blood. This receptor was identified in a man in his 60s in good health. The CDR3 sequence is CASSQSGLGQPQHF. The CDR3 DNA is TGTGCCAGCAGCCAATCGGGGCTCGGGCAGCCCCAGCATTTT.